This TCR beta chain emerged from a study of response to subunit inactivated influenza vaccine (dated by TCRdb to 2016 to 2019). Notes on the research overall: The study used deep quantitative T cell receptor repertoire profiling to track responses to a trivalent subunit inactivated influenza vaccine.

Study-wide conclusions, independent of this receptor: The authors suggested that each seasonal influenza vaccination may recruit only a limited number of new T cells.

From a lookup of the germline V gene, CDR1 and CDR2 are SGDLS and YYNGEE. The CDR3 contains 14 residues, cysteine and phenylalanine counted. Of all the DNA, just the CDR3 is kept, 42 bases in frame from base 1. V is cut by 0 bases and J by 9 bases, and the space between the germline ends is 15 bases. Receptors were amplified or captured by RT-PCR. For sequencing, an Illumina HiSeq 2500 was employed. The raw public reads went through TCRdb reprocessing: fastp at Q25, MiXCR clone calling, in-frame beta chains kept. When rows share a CDR3 protein, they turn into one entry using the most common DNA and genes. The sample data list 530,000 or so distinct CDR3 sequences, and approximately 15% of these were observed just once. The biggest ten clones account for around 10% of the sample. As for this clonotype: Its antigen is still unknown. Since a much larger clone is just one base distant, this may be a read error.

The clonotype originates from a man aged 45 to 65 who received an inactivated influenza vaccine. Donor details come from another sample of the same person, matched by shared clones. Material: PBMCs from blood, obtained 12 days after vaccination. In this chain, TRBV9 is recombined with TRBJ1-2, with an unclear D gene assignment. The nucleotide sequence reads as follows: TGTGCCAGCAGCGTAGGGGTAGGGCGGAATAGCTACACCTTC. It encodes CASSVGVGRNSYTF.